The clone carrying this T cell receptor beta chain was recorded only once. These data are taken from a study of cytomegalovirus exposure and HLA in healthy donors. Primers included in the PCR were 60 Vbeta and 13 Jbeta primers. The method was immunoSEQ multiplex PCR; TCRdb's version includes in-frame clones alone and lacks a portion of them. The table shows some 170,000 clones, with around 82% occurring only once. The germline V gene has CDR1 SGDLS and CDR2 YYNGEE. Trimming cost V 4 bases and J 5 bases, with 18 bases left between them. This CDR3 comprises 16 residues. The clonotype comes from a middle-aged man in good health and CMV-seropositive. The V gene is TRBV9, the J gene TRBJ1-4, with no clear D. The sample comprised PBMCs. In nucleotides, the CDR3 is TGTGCCAGCAGCTCAAACCCCGGGATGAAAAATGAAAAACTGTTTTTT. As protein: CASSSNPGMKNEKLFF.